This TCR beta chain was recorded in a study of OX40 agonist ivuxolimab in advanced cancers. Overall study context: The drug used for patients, ivuxolimab, was an agonistic anti-OX40 (CD134) antibody.

TCRdb's copy holds only in-frame clones and misses some; the assay was immunoSEQ multiplex PCR. The table records some 100,000 clones, 90% of them present only once. Overall study results and limits: The mean number of expanded clones was higher in CD8+ T cells than in CD4+. At 0.1-3.0 mg/kg, partial responders had clonal expansion among the lowest observed.

With regard to this clone: Its antigen is undetermined.

With 5 bases clipped from V and 8 bases from J, the junction kept 8 bases outside the gene matches. The germline CDR1 and CDR2 sequences are MDHEN and SYDVKM. The CDR3 contains 15 residues. The sample in question was CD4+ or CD8+ T cells sorted from blood, obtained in a trial of the OX40 agonist ivuxolimab. The clonotype originates from an adult with an advanced solid tumor such as melanoma, head and neck, liver or kidney cancer. This chain links TRBV28 with TRBJ2-1; 11 nucleotides align to TRBD2. CDR3 sequence (DNA): TGTGCCAGCAGTCCCCGGACTAGCGGGCTCGATGAGCAGTTCTTC. Translation: CASSPRTSGLDEQFF.